This paragraph covers one T cell receptor (beta chain) sequence. Its antigen is currently unknown. The PCR ran on 60 Vbeta and 13 Jbeta primers. The assay was immunoSEQ multiplex PCR, and TCRdb's table has in-frame clones only and misses some. The profile shows about 97,000 clones, under 85% of them singletons. This sample stems from a study of cytomegalovirus exposure and HLA in healthy donors. Points from the study as a whole: The study designated about 160 TCR beta chains cytomegalovirus-associated. The productive fraction for most TCR beta V segments was about 87% or about 30% in an earlier analysis.

The CDR3 contains 15 residues. Trimming removed 10 bases at V and 0 bases at J, with 18 bases between. The germline V gene has CDR1 MNHEY and CDR2 SMNVEV (reference sequence). The TCR originated in a middle-aged man in good health and CMV-seronegative. Sequences were obtained from PBMCs. The gene calls are TRBV27 and TRBJ2-5; maybe TRBD1 (5 bases). The CDR3 is CATPFPRANQETQYF. CDR3 nucleotides: TGTGCCACCCCCTTTCCCAGGGCCAACCAAGAGACCCAGTACTTC.